Given below is one TCR beta chain in context. Its cognate antigen is unknown. The data originate from a study of OX40 agonist ivuxolimab in advanced cancers. Study background: Ivuxolimab was administered intravenously to patients at 0.01 to 10 mg/kg every 2 weeks. Prior therapy, whether anti-PD-1, anti-PD-L1 or anti-CTLA-4, was allowed, and under 50% had some.

Study observations and caveats: Not determined was the antigen specificity of the expanded peripheral T cells.

The method was immunoSEQ multiplex PCR; TCRdb's version includes in-frame clones alone and lacks a portion of them. The repertoire holds about 12,000 clones, roughly 75% seen once, with approximately 30% in the top ten. This CDR3 has 12 amino acids. Germline-derived CDR1 and CDR2 are MDHEN and SYDVKM. Trimming cost V 1 base and J 15 bases, with 13 bases left between them. The TCR was taken from an adult with an advanced solid tumor such as melanoma, head and neck, liver or kidney cancer. The rearrangement uses TRBV28 and TRBJ2-1; D uncertain. The starting material was CD4+ or CD8+ T cells sorted from blood, obtained in a trial of the OX40 agonist ivuxolimab. The CDR3, as DNA: TGTGCCAGCAGTTTATTGACGGGTTGGTGGTTCTTC. Protein: CASSLLTGWWFF.